The 4 T cell receptor beta chains given below trace back to one sample, sequenced in a study of technical replicates of blood from a few donors. Libraries were prepared by immunoSEQ multiplex PCR; TCRdb keeps only in-frame clonotypes and omits some of them. The profile shows approximately 87,000 clones, 90% to 95% of them singletons. Sequencing was carried out using T cells isolated from PBMCs. Receptor source: a human donor in good health.

The J gene is TRBJ1-2, the V gene TRBV28; TRBD1 aligns across 7 bases. CDR3 size: 14 residues. Germline V lookup: CDR1 MDHEN, CDR2 SYDVKM. The trim removed 3 bases at V and 5 bases at J, leaving 6 bases unmatched. CDR3 sequence: CASSFAGTVYGYTF. The CDR3 nucleotides read TGTGCCAGCAGTTTCGCCGGGACAGTATATGGCTACACCTTC.

This clone has only one observation. V gene TRBV2 combines with J gene TRBJ2-5; D call uncertain. Trimming took 5 bases from V and 2 from J, leaving 6 bases between them. Germline V gives CDR1 SNHLY, CDR2 FYNNEI. The length of the CDR3 is 12 residues. CDR3 in amino acids: CASSPVQETQYF. CDR3 DNA: TGTGCCAGCAGTCCCGTACAAGAGACCCAGTACTTC.

This CDR3 reads CASSLAGAHYGYTF. As DNA, the CDR3 is TGTGCCAGCAGTTTAGCAGGGGCACACTATGGCTACACCTTC. The rearrangement joins TRBV27 to TRBJ1-2; weak D call: TRBD1 (6 bases). The germline V gene encodes CDR1 MNHEY and CDR2 SMNVEV (reference sequence). Trimming left V 2 bases short and J 3 bases short, with 10 bases between. The CDR3 extends over 14 amino acids.

J is TRBJ2-5 and V is TRBV29-1; D call uncertain. CDR3 length: 11 residues. V was pared by 5 bases and J by 5 bases, with 9 bases between. Germline V CDR1 and CDR2: SQVTM, ANQGSEA. CDR3 coding DNA: TGCAGCGTTCCCTATCCGGAGACCCAGTACTTC. Translation gives CSVPYPETQYF.